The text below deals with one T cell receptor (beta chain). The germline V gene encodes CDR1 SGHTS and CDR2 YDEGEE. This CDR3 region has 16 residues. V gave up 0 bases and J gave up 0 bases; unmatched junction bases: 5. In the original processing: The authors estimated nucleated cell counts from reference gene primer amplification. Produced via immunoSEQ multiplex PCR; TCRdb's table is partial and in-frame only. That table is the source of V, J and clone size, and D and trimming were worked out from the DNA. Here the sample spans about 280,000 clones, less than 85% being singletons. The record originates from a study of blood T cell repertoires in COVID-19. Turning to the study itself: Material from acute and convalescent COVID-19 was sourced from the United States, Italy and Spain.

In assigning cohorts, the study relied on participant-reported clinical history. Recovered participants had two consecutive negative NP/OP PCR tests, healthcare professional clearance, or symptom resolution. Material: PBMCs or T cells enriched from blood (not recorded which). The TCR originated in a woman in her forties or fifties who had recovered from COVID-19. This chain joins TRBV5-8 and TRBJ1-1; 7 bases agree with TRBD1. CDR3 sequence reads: CASSLETGQLNTEAFF. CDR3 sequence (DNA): TGTGCCAGCAGCTTGGAAACGGGACAGCTGAACACTGAAGCTTTCTTT.